The present TCR beta chain was sequenced within a study of T cell repertoires in cytomegalovirus infection. The wider study: Carrying CMV and the relevant HLA type showed in public TCR beta signatures.

TCRdb analysed the reads with MiXCR anew, one entry per CDR3 protein. The table shows approximately 140,000 distinct CDR3 sequences, with roughly a quarter occurring only once. In its sample, this clonotype was seen many times. As yet, its antigen is unknown. The V end was cut by 3 bases, the J end by 5 bases, with 16 bases between. Looked up from germline, CDR1 is SGHTA and CDR2 is FQGNSA. The CDR3 has 15 amino acids. Whole-study results and caveats: Carriers of CMV and the relevant HLA type were discriminated by public TCR beta frequency.

The sample was PBMCs, sequenced either directly or after in vitro stimulation (not recorded which). The TCR comes from a human donor in good health (CMV status not recorded). Some clones in this sample may be carry-over from other donors' samples. The rearrangement links TRBV7-2 to TRBJ1-2, with D hard to call. CDR3 region: CASSFPGHREYGYTF. The CDR3 DNA sequence: TGTGCCAGCAGCTTTCCCGGGCATAGGGAGTATGGCTACACCTTC.